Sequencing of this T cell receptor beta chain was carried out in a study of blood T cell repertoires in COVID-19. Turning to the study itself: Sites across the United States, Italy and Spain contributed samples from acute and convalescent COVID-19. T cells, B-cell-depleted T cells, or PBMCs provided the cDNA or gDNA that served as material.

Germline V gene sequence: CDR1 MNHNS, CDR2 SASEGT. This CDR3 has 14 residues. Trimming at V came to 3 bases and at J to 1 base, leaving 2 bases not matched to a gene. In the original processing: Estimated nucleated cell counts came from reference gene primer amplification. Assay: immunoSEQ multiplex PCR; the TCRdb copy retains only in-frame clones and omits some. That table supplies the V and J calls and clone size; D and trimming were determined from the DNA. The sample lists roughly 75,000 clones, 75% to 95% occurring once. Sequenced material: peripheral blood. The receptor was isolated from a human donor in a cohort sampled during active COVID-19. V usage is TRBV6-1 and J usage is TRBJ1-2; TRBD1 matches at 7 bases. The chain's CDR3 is CASSETGNNYGYTF. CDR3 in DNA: TGTGCCAGCAGTGAGACAGGGAATAACTATGGCTACACCTTC.